This is a list of T cell receptor beta chains from one sample in a study of shared clonotypes between healthy human individuals. TCRdb keeps only in-frame clones here, not all; method: immunoSEQ multiplex PCR. The repertoire holds about 2.2 million clones, 85% to 95% seen once, with more than 1.5% in the top ten. Sequencing was done on a sample of naive CD8+ T cells from PBMCs. All receptors come from a man aged 18 to 29 in good health. Some clones in this sample may be carry-over from other donors' samples. CDR3s include the opening cysteine and the closing phenylalanine or tryptophan. D genes are given only for firm matches. The size field is filled for only some rows; it gives once, few, many or a size class.

size | J | V | D | CDR3 | DNA
NA | TRBJ2-4 | TRBV10-3 | NA | CAISDEGNIQYF | TGTGCCATCAGTGACGAGGGGAACATTCAGTACTTC
NA | TRBJ1-2 | TRBV29-1 | TRBD1 | CSVKGQGANYGYTF | TGCAGCGTCAAGGGCCAGGGGGCGAACTATGGCTACACCTTC
NA | TRBJ1-5 | TRBV19 | NA | CASTVGRDSNQPQHF | TGTGCCAGTACCGTAGGCCGGGATAGCAATCAGCCCCAGCATTTT
NA | TRBJ1-5 | TRBV15 | NA | CATSRDRGLGQPQHF | TGTGCCACCAGCAGAGACAGGGGTCTTGGTCAGCCCCAGCATTTT
NA | TRBJ2-7 | TRBV14 | NA | CASSLGRSYEQYF | TGTGCCAGCAGCCTCGGACGCTCCTACGAGCAGTACTTC
few | TRBJ2-7 | TRBV7-9 | NA | CASSLLSEQYF | TGTGCCAGCAGCTTGTTGTCCGAGCAGTACTTC
NA | TRBJ1-5 | TRBV5-6 | TRBD1 | CASSPKTGGNQPQHF | TGTGCCAGCAGCCCAAAGACAGGGGGCAATCAGCCCCAGCATTTT
NA | TRBJ1-2 | TRBV29-1 | NA | CSVEDLITGTPGGYTF | TGCAGCGTTGAAGATCTTATCACGGGGACACCCGGCGGCTACACCTTC
NA | TRBJ1-1 | TRBV9 | NA | CASRGGANTEAFF | TGTGCCAGCAGAGGGGGGGCAAACACTGAAGCTTTCTTT
NA | TRBJ2-7 | TRBV29-1 | NA | CSVEGGATYEQYF | TGCAGCGTTGAAGGTGGGGCAACCTACGAGCAGTACTTC
once | TRBJ1-3 | TRBV27 | TRBD1 | CASSAHRGGNTIYF | TGTGCCAGCAGTGCTCACAGGGGTGGAAACACCATATATTTT
once | TRBJ2-7 | TRBV27 | TRBD1 | CASSLNGQGYEQYF | TGTGCCAGCAGTTTAAACGGACAGGGTTACGAGCAGTACTTC
once | TRBJ1-2 | TRBV7-2 | TRBD1 | CASSHRDREGRVYGYTF | TGTGCCAGCAGCCACCGGGACAGGGAAGGCCGGGTCTATGGCTACACCTTC
NA | TRBJ2-1 | TRBV9 | NA | CASSVTGTYNEQFF | TGTGCCAGCAGCGTAACCGGTACATACAATGAGCAGTTCTTC
NA | TRBJ2-3 | TRBV6-6 | NA | CASTPSYGDLTDTQYF | TGTGCCAGCACCCCATCGTATGGGGATTTGACAGATACGCAGTATTTT
NA | TRBJ2-3 | TRBV18 | NA | CASSPLERRPTDTQYF | TGTGCCAGCTCACCACTGGAGCGGCGGCCCACAGATACGCAGTATTTT
NA | TRBJ2-7 | TRBV15 | NA | CATSEGRGYEQYF | TGTGCCACCAGCGAGGGACGGGGCTACGAGCAGTACTTC
NA | TRBJ2-1 | TRBV27 | NA | CASTTGLNNEQFF | TGTGCCAGCACAACCGGGCTCAACAATGAGCAGTTCTTC
few | TRBJ2-1 | TRBV5-1 | NA | CASSYSGYNEQFF | TGCGCCAGCAGCTATTCAGGGTACAATGAGCAGTTCTTC
NA | TRBJ1-1 | TRBV5-6 | NA | CASSFNGGTEAFF | TGTGCCAGCAGCTTTAACGGGGGCACTGAAGCTTTCTTT
NA | TRBJ2-1 | TRBV12-5 | TRBD2 | CASGLQAGAGEQFF | TGTGCTAGTGGTTTGCAGGCGGGAGCAGGCGAGCAGTTCTTC
NA | TRBJ2-1 | TRBV9 | NA | CASSVSVDGLMVTHEQFF | TGTGCCAGCAGCGTATCGGTAGATGGGCTAATGGTGACACATGAGCAGTTCTTC
NA | TRBJ2-1 | TRBV7-9 | NA | CASSLVSGHALYNEQFF | TGTGCCAGCAGCTTAGTGAGCGGGCACGCTCTTTACAATGAGCAGTTCTTC
NA | TRBJ2-1 | TRBV7-9 | NA | CASSFIPSEQFF | TGTGCCAGCAGCTTTATCCCTAGTGAGCAGTTCTTC
NA | TRBJ2-1 | TRBV13 | TRBD2 | CASRDRREVYEQFF | TGTGCCAGCAGGGATCGGCGGGAGGTCTATGAGCAGTTCTTC
once | TRBJ2-3 | TRBV10-3 | TRBD1 | CAISESRDRATDTQYF | TGTGCCATCAGTGAGTCCCGGGACAGGGCGACAGATACGCAGTATTTT
NA | TRBJ1-1 | TRBV2 | NA | CASSDLLATFAFF | TGTGCCAGCAGCGATCTATTGGCCACTTTTGCTTTCTTT
NA | TRBJ2-2 | TRBV28 | NA | CASSLYEGTNTGELFF | TGTGCCAGCAGTTTGTACGAAGGGACGAACACCGGGGAGCTGTTTTTT
NA | TRBJ2-1 | TRBV10-2 | NA | CATTQDWSSYNEQFF | TGCGCCACAACCCAGGACTGGAGCTCCTACAATGAGCAGTTCTTC
NA | TRBJ2-3 | TRBV11-2 | TRBD2 | CASSSLTSGRADTQYF | TGTGCCAGCAGCTCCCTGACTAGCGGGAGGGCGGATACGCAGTATTTT
NA | TRBJ2-3 | TRBV7-8 | TRBD1 | CASSLGGTGVDTQYF | TGTGCCAGCAGCCTAGGGGGGACAGGGGTAGATACGCAGTATTTT
NA | TRBJ2-7 | TRBV5-6 | NA | CASSLEYRVYEQYF | TGTGCCAGCAGCTTGGAGTACAGGGTCTACGAGCAGTACTTC
NA | TRBJ2-1 | TRBV4-2 | TRBD2 | CASSQSSSGNEQFF | TGTGCCAGCAGCCAGTCTTCTAGCGGCAATGAGCAGTTCTTC
NA | TRBJ1-2 | TRBV9 | TRBD1 | CASSSPPRQGGGYTF | TGTGCCAGCAGCTCACCGCCCCGACAGGGAGGCGGCTACACCTTC
once | TRBJ2-1 | TRBV13 | NA | CASSLRPGEQFF | TGTGCCAGCAGCTTAAGACCGGGTGAGCAGTTCTTC
once | TRBJ2-3 | TRBV9 | NA | CASSVYGLSTDTQYF | TGTGCCAGCAGCGTGTACGGGCTGAGCACAGATACGCAGTATTTT